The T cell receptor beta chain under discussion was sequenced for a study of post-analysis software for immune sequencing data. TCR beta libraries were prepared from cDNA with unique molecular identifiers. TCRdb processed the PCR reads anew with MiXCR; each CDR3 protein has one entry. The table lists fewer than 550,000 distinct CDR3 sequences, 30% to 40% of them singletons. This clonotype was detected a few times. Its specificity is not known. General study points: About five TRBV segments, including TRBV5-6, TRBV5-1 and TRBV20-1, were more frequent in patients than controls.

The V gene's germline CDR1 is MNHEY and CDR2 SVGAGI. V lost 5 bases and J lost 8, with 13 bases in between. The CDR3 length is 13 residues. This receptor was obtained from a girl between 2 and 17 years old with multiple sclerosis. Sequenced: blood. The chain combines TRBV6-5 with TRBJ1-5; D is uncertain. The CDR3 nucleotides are TGTGCCAGCAGTCGAGGCGTGGTGGAGCCCCAGCATTTT. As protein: CASSRGVVEPQHF.